Listed here are 17 T cell receptor beta chains from one sample, sequenced in a study of vaccination effects on CD4 cells after COVID-19. Only in-frame clones appear in the TCRdb table, and some are missing; sequencing was by immunoSEQ multiplex PCR. The sample holds 70,000 or so clones, roughly three quarters seen once. Following a 10-day culture, CD4+ T cells were purified. No cognate antigen is known for these TCRs. Sequencing used CD4+ T cells from PBMCs cultured without peptide, obtained before COVID-19 vaccination. These receptor sequences come from a human donor who received a COVID-19 vaccine.

The rearrangement links TRBV2 to TRBJ2-5, with 10 bases fitting TRBD1. Germline values: CDR1 SNHLY, CDR2 FYNNEI. The junction had 10 bases not matched to a gene; V was cut back by 7 bases and J by 2 bases. This CDR3 has 16 amino acids. DNA for the CDR3: TGTGCCAGCACCCTAGGGGGACAGGGGAGACAAGAGACCCAGTACTTC. Amino acid sequence: CASTLGGQGRQETQYF.

J is TRBJ1-5 and V is TRBV19, with D unresolved. The CDR3 is 13 residues long. Trimming took off 2 bases at V and 0 bases at J, with 2 bases between the two ends. Germline V gene sequence: CDR1 LNHDA, CDR2 SQIVND (reference sequence). CDR3 amino acids: CASSISSNQPQHF. The CDR3 DNA reads TGTGCCAGTAGTATAAGTAGCAATCAGCCCCAGCATTTT.

V gene TRBV7-8 combines with J gene TRBJ1-5; 10 bases agree with TRBD1. The junction had 7 bases not matched to a gene; V was cut back by 5 bases and J by 6 bases. This CDR3 has 15 residues. Germline CDR1 reads SGHVS; CDR2 reads FQNEAQ. The CDR3 loop reads CASSADRGLRQPQHF. CDR3 bases: TGTGCCAGCAGCGCCGACAGGGGGCTCCGTCAGCCCCAGCATTTT.

This clone appeared a few times. The chain carries TRBV3-1 (or the pseudogene TRBV3-2) and TRBJ1-1; D is unresolved. CDR3 length: 13 residues. Per the germline V gene, CDR1 is LGHDT and CDR2 is YNNKEL (reference sequence). Trimming cost V 4 bases and J 1 base, with 7 bases left between them. The CDR3 region has the DNA TGTGCCAGCAGCCTCTTAGAGAACACTGAAGCTTTCTTT. This codes for CASSLLENTEAFF.

The chain employs TRBV7-8 and TRBJ1-1; D perhaps matches TRBD1 (6 bases). Germline lookup yields CDR1 SGHVS and CDR2 FQNEAQ. There are 14 residues in the CDR3. The germline V and J ends were trimmed by 5 bases and 5 bases, with 15 bases remaining between them. The CDR3 DNA reads as TGTGCCAGCAGCCCCCTCCCGAGGGGGACTGAAGCTTTCTTT. Translated, it gives CASSPLPRGTEAFF.

The chain carries TRBV15 and TRBJ2-2; D perhaps matches TRBD1 (6 bases). CDR3 length: 18 amino acids. CDR1 is LNHNV and CDR2 is YYDKDF in the germline V gene (reference sequence). Trimming removed 1 base from V and 0 bases from J, with 15 bases in between. The CDR3 region is CATSRAPRTASNTGELFF. The CDR3 DNA sequence: TGTGCCACCAGCAGAGCTCCTAGGACAGCCTCGAACACCGGGGAGCTGTTTTTT. The full variable domain, with the rest looked up from reference TRBV15 and TRBJ2-2, is DAMVIQNPRYQVTQFGKPVTLSCSQTLNHNVMYWYQQKSSQAPKLLFHYYDKDFNNEADTPDNFQSRRPNTSFCFLDIRSPGLGDTAMYLCATSRAPRTASNTGELFFGEGSRLTVL.

The chain couples TRBV19 to TRBJ1-2; 7 positions agree with TRBD1. The germline CDR1 and CDR2 sequences are LNHDA and SQIVND (reference sequence). With V trimmed by 9 bases and J by 4 bases, 8 bases remained unmatched. This CDR3 has 13 amino acids. The CDR3 coding sequence is TGTGCCAGCAATATCCGGGACAGCTATGGCTACACCTTC. Translation: CASNIRDSYGYTF.

CDR3: CATADRAGNTIYF. In nucleotides, the CDR3 is TGTGCCACCGCGGACCGAGCTGGAAACACCATATATTTT. The genes are TRBV19 and TRBJ1-3; D is uncertain. V lost 10 bases and J 2 bases, leaving 12 bases between the germline ends. This CDR3 spans 13 amino acids. Germline V gene sequence: CDR1 LNHDA, CDR2 SQIVND (reference sequence).

This sequence joins TRBV2 and TRBJ1-5, with 7 bases that match TRBD1. V lost 4 bases and J lost 4; bases outside the gene matches: 4. Germline loops: CDR1 SNHLY, CDR2 FYNNEI. This CDR3 has 14 residues. The CDR3, as DNA: TGTGCCAGCAGTGGGGAACAGGGGAATCAGCCCCAGCATTTT. It specifies CASSGEQGNQPQHF. Looking up the rest from reference TRBV2 and TRBJ1-5 gives the full variable domain: EPEVTQTPSHQVTQMGQEVILRCVPISNHLYFYWYRQILGQKVEFLVSFYNNEISEKSEIFDDQFSVERPDGSNFTLKIRSTKLEDSAMYFCASSGEQGNQPQHFGDGTRLSIL.

The V and J genes are TRBV4-3 and TRBJ2-1; D gene ambiguous. The CDR3 consists of 14 residues. Germline-derived CDR1 and CDR2 are LGHNA and YSLEER. V was cut by 1 base and J by 1 base, with 5 bases left in between. This chain's CDR3 is CASSQVVSYNEQFF. The CDR3 DNA reads as TGCGCCAGCAGCCAAGTAGTGTCCTACAATGAGCAGTTCTTC.

This clone has just a few counts. The J gene is TRBJ2-7, the V gene TRBV18; a weak D match, TRBD2 (5 bases). Germline CDR1 KGHSH, CDR2 LQKENI. Trimming pared 5 bases from V and 5 bases from J, leaving 13 bases between. The CDR3 spans 13 residues. The CDR3 DNA reads TGTGCCAGCTCAGAGACGGGGAAACACGAGCAGTACGTC. Protein sequence: CASSETGKHEQYV.

The V call is TRBV5-6, the J call TRBJ2-5, with a possible D match to TRBD1 (6 bases). The CDR3 totals 13 residues. The V gene's germline CDR1 is SGHDT and CDR2 YYEEEE. The V end was cut by 4 bases, the J end by 5 bases, with 12 bases between. The CDR3 sequence is CASSRDRFETQYF. CDR3 coding DNA: TGTGCCAGCAGCCGTGACAGGTTTGAGACCCAGTACTTC. Full variable domain (rest looked up from reference TRBV5-6 and TRBJ2-5): DAGVTQSPTHLIKTRGQQVTLRCSPKSGHDTVSWYQQALGQGPQFIFQYYEEEERQRGNFPDRFSGHQFPNYSSELNVNALLLGDSALYLCASSRDRFETQYFGPGTRLLVL.

The J gene is TRBJ2-3, the V gene TRBV2, with 15 bases matching TRBD2. Germline-derived CDR1 and CDR2 are SNHLY and FYNNEI. The CDR3 has 15 amino acids. J was trimmed by 5 bases and V by 7 bases; bases with no gene match: 4. The CDR3 protein is CASNLGLAGGDTQYF. CDR3 sequence (DNA): TGTGCCAGCAACTTGGGACTAGCGGGGGGAGATACGCAGTATTTT.

This chain joins TRBV5-1 and TRBJ2-2; no definite D call. Germline assignment: CDR1 SGHRS and CDR2 YFSETQ. V dropped 2 bases and J dropped 8 bases, with 10 bases sitting between them. The CDR3 extends over 13 amino acids. CDR3 region: CASSFGSVGELFF. In DNA form, the CDR3 reads TGCGCCAGCAGCTTTGGTTCGGTGGGGGAGCTGTTTTTT.

The J gene is TRBJ2-2, the V gene TRBV5-1; D is ambiguous. Trimming cost V 5 bases and J 3 bases, with 20 bases left between them. Germline V gives CDR1 SGHRS, CDR2 YFSETQ. The length of the CDR3 is 17 residues. The DNA for the CDR3 is TGCGCCAGCAGACTTCGGAGAGACTTAAGTTACACCGGGGAGCTGTTTTTT. Its protein is CASRLRRDLSYTGELFF.

In this sample, this clone turned up a few times. The chain is built from TRBV30 and TRBJ2-3; D assignment may be TRBD1 or TRBD2 (5 bases each). This CDR3 contains 15 residues. Germline CDR1 GTSNPN, CDR2 SVGIG (reference sequence). V lost 4 bases and J lost 2, with 16 bases in between. The CDR3 reads CAWMGRLGVTDTQYF. The CDR3, as DNA: TGTGCCTGGATGGGGCGATTGGGGGTCACAGATACGCAGTATTTT.

This clone was observed a single time. The V and J genes are TRBV5-1 and TRBJ2-4, with TRBD2 matching over 10 bases. Germline assignment: CDR1 SGHRS and CDR2 YFSETQ. Germline trimming cut 5 bases from V and 6 bases from J; bases unmatched to any gene: 2. The CDR3 runs to 13 residues. The CDR3 here is CASRAGGLNIQYF. The CDR3 region has the DNA TGCGCCAGCAGAGCGGGGGGGCTAAACATTCAGTACTTC.